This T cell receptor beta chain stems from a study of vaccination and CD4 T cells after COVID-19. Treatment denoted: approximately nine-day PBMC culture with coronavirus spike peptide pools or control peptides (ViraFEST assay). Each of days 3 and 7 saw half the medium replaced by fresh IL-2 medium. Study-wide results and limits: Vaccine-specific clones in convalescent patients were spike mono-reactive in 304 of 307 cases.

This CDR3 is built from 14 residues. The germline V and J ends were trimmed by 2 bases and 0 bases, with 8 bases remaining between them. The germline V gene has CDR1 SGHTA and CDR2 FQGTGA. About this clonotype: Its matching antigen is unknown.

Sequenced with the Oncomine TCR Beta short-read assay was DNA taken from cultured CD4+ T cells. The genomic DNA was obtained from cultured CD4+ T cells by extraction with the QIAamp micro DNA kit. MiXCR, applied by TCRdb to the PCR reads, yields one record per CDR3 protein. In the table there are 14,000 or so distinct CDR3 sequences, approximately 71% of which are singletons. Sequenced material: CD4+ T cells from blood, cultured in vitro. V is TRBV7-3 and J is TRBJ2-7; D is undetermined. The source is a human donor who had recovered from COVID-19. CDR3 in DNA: TGTGCCAGCAGCTTAGGATCTAGCTCCTACGAGCAGTACTTC. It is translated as CASSLGSSSYEQYF.